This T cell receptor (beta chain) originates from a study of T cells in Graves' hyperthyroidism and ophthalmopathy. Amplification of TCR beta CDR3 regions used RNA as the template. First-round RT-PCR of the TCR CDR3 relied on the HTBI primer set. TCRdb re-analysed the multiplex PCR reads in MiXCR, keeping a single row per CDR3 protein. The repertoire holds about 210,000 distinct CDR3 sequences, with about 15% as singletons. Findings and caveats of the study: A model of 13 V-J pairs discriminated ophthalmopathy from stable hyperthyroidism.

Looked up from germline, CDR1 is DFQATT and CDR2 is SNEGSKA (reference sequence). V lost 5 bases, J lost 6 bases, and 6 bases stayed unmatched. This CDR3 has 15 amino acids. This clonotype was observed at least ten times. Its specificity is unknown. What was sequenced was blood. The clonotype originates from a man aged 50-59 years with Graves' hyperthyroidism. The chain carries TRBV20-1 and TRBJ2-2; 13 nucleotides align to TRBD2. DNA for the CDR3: TGCAGTGCTTGGACTAGCGGGAGTTTATCCGGGGAGCTGTTTTTT. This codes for CSAWTSGSLSGELFF.